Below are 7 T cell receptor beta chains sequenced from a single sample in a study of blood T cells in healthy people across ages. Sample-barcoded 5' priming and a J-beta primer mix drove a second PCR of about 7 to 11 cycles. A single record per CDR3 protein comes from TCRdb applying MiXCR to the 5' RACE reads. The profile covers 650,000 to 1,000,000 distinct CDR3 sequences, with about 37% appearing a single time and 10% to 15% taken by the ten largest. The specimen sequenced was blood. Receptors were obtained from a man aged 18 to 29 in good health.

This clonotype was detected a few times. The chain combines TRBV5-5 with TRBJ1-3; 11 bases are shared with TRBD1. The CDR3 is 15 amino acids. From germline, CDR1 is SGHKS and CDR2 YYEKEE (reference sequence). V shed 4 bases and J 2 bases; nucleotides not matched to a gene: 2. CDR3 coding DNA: TGTGCCAGCAGCCCGGACAGGGGGCCTGGAAACACCATATATTTT. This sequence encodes CASSPDRGPGNTIYF.

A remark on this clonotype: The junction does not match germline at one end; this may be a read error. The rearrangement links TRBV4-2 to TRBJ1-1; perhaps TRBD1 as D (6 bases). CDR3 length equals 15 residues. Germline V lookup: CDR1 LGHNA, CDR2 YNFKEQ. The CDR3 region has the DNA TGTACCAGCACCCATCACGAGACAGGGAACACTGAAGCTTTCTTT. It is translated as CTSTHHETGNTEAFF.

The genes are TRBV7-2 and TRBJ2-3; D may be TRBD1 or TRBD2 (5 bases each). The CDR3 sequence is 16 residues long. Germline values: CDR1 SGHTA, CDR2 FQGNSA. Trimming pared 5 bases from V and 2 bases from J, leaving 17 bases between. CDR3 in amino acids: CASSPNTGTFTDTQYF. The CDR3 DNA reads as TGTGCCAGCAGCCCCAACACCGGGACCTTCACAGATACGCAGTATTTT.

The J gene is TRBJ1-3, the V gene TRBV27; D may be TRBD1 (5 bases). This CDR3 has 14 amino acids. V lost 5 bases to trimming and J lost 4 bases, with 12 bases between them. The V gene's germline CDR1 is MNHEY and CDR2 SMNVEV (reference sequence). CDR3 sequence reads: CASSTGQGGNTIYF. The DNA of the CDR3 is TGTGCCAGCAGTACCGGACAAGGCGGAAACACCATATATTTT.

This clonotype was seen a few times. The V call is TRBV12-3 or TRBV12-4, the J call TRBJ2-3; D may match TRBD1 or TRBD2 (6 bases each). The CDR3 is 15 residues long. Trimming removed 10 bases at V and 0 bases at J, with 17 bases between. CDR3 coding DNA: TGTGCCACCACGAGGGGGGATCCTAGCACAGATACGCAGTATTTT. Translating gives CATTRGDPSTDTQYF.

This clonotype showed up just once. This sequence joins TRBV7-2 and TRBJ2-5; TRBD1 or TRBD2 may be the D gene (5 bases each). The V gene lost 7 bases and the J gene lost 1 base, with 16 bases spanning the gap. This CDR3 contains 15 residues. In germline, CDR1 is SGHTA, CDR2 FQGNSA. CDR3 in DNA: TGTGCCAGCACCCTCACCCCGGGACGCCAAGAGACCCAGTACTTC. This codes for CASTLTPGRQETQYF.

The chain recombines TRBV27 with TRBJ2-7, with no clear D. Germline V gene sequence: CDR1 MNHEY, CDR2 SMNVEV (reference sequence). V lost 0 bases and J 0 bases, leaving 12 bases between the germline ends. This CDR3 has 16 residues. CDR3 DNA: TGTGCCAGCAGTTTATCTGTAGCATCTTACTCCTACGAGCAGTACTTC. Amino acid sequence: CASSLSVASYSYEQYF.